These 10 T cell receptor beta chains were all obtained from the same sample, sequenced in a study of cytomegalovirus exposure and HLA in healthy donors. 13 Jbeta primers and 60 Vbeta primers were used for the PCR. Sequencing used immunoSEQ multiplex PCR; TCRdb keeps in-frame clones, though not all of them. Of almost 200,000 clones listed, roughly 78% are singletons. The sample comprised PBMCs. The receptors here all came from a woman aged 25 to 45 in good health and CMV-seropositive.

The chain has TRBV27 and TRBJ2-2; TRBD2 matches 8 bases. The CDR3 is 16 amino acids. The trim removed 7 bases at V and 2 bases at J, leaving 9 bases unmatched. CDR1 and CDR2 (germline): MNHEY, SMNVEV (reference sequence). The CDR3 loop is CASTGGSGTNTGELFF. The CDR3 bases are TGTGCCAGCACGGGGGGGAGCGGGACAAACACCGGGGAGCTGTTTTTT.

The chain has TRBV4-3 and TRBJ1-1, with D perhaps matching TRBD1 (6 bases). CDR1 is LGHNA and CDR2 is YSLEER in the germline V gene. With 2 bases removed from V and 4 bases from J, the gap between germline ends came to 11 bases. This CDR3 region has 14 residues. DNA of the CDR3: TGCGCCAGCAGCCAATCTACAGGGCTCACTGAAGCTTTCTTT. Translated: CASSQSTGLTEAFF.

V and J are TRBV11-3 and TRBJ2-1; D may be TRBD1 (6 bases). Germline lookup yields CDR1 SGHNT and CDR2 YENEEA. The germline V and J ends were trimmed by 5 bases and 0 bases, with 11 bases remaining between them. The CDR3 totals 15 residues. The CDR3 nucleotides read TGTGCCAGCAGCCGGACGACAGGCTCCTACAATGAGCAGTTCTTC. Its translation: CASSRTTGSYNEQFF.

CDR3 sequence: CSATSGASTDTQYF. In DNA, the CDR3 is TGCAGCGCTACTAGCGGGGCTAGCACAGATACGCAGTATTTT. V and J are TRBV29-1 and TRBJ2-3, with TRBD2 matching 10 bases. After removal of 7 bases from V and 0 bases from J, the junction contained 4 bases not matched to a gene. CDR1 SQVTM and CDR2 ANQGSEA come from the germline V gene. This CDR3 is 14 amino acids long.

This sequence joins TRBV5-6 and TRBJ2-1; 7 bases align to TRBD2. The junction had 7 bases not matched to a gene; V was cut back by 4 bases and J by 9 bases. CDR3 length equals 13 residues. Germline assignment: CDR1 SGHDT and CDR2 YYEEEE. The CDR3 DNA follows: TGTGCCAGCAGCATAAGCGGGATGCTTGAGCAGTTCTTC. Protein: CASSISGMLEQFF.

The chain uses TRBV5-4 and TRBJ2-5, with 11 bases lining up with TRBD1. Germline loops: CDR1 SGHNT, CDR2 YYREEE (reference sequence). The CDR3 runs 15 residues. V trimming: 7 bases; J trimming: 3 bases; junction bases outside the gene matches: 8. The CDR3 coding sequence is TGTGCCAGCTACGACCCGGGACAGGGGGAAGAGACCCAGTACTTC. Protein sequence: CASYDPGQGEETQYF.

This chain joins TRBV7-2 and TRBJ2-7; no reliable D call. This CDR3 has 14 residues. Germline loops: CDR1 SGHTA, CDR2 FQGNSA. V lost 0 bases and J lost 5, with 11 bases in between. The CDR3 here is CASSLAGQAHEQYF. The CDR3 DNA is TGTGCCAGCAGCTTAGCCGGCCAGGCCCACGAGCAGTACTTC.

V is TRBV25-1 and J is TRBJ2-2, with TRBD2 identical over 12 bases. The CDR3 runs to 17 residues. The germline CDR1 and CDR2 sequences are MGHDK and SYGVNS. V gave up 3 bases and J gave up 8 bases; unmatched junction bases: 10. The CDR3 loop reads CASSEPLAGGPRGELFF. CDR3 sequence (DNA): TGTGCCAGCAGTGAGCCTCTAGCGGGAGGGCCGAGGGGGGAGCTGTTTTTT.

This chain connects TRBV7-9 to TRBJ2-7, with TRBD1 matching over 8 bases. V lost 5 bases and J lost 2; bases outside the gene matches: 11. Germline V lookup: CDR1 SEHNR, CDR2 FQNEAQ (reference sequence). The CDR3 is 16 amino acids. CDR3: CASSPASGTGTYEQYF. Written as DNA, the CDR3 is TGTGCCAGCAGCCCTGCCTCCGGGACAGGAACCTACGAGCAGTACTTC.

The chain is built from TRBV5-8 and TRBJ2-7; TRBD1 might be the D (5 bases). Deletions cut 4 bases from V and 3 bases from J, with 11 bases between. CDR1 and CDR2 (germline): SGHTS, YDEGEE. The CDR3 is made up of 13 amino acids. The CDR3 DNA reads as TGTGCCAGCAGCCAAATTGACAGCTACGAGCAGTACTTC. Amino acid sequence: CASSQIDSYEQYF.